This is a list of T cell receptor beta chains from one sample in a study of vaccination effects on CD4 cells after COVID-19. For these receptors, no antigen is known. Measured with immunoSEQ multiplex PCR; TCRdb has only the in-frame clones, and not every one. The table records 25,000 to 30,000 clones, 50% to 70% of them present only once. Source: CD4+ T cells from PBMCs cultured without peptide, taken before COVID-19 vaccination. These receptors were taken from a human donor who received a COVID-19 vaccine. CDR3s include the opening cysteine and the closing phenylalanine or tryptophan. A D gene is named only where the DNA matches it firmly. Clone size is shown for a subset of rows, as once, few, many or a class of expanded clone.

d_gene	abundance	v_gene	j_gene	CDR3aa	CDR3nt
NA	few	TRBV10-2	TRBJ1-5	CASSVTDSNQPQHF	TGCGCCAGCAGTGTAACAGATAGCAATCAGCCCCAGCATTTT
NA	NA	TRBV5-4	TRBJ2-3	CASSSAGGADTQYF	TGTGCCAGCAGCTCGGCAGGGGGGGCAGATACGCAGTATTTT
NA	NA	TRBV12-3/TRBV12-4	TRBJ2-2	CASSSQLTGELFF	TGTGCCAGCAGTTCCCAACTCACCGGGGAGCTGTTTTTT
NA	NA	TRBV6-6	TRBJ2-1	CASSWTTGSQEQFF	TGTGCCAGCAGTTGGACCACTGGGTCTCAAGAGCAGTTCTTC
NA	NA	TRBV10-3	TRBJ1-3	CAISEGDTWAGNTIYF	TGTGCCATCAGTGAGGGGGACACTTGGGCTGGAAACACCATATATTTT
NA	once	TRBV27	TRBJ1-6	CASSFGTTFHNSPLHF	TGTGCCAGCAGTTTTGGGACGACCTTCCACAATTCACCCCTCCACTTT
NA	NA	TRBV10-3	TRBJ2-7	CAIWDTYEQYF	TGTGCCATCTGGGACACCTACGAGCAGTACTTC
TRBD2	once	TRBV7-9	TRBJ2-5	CASSFPAGGQETQYF	TGTGCCAGCAGCTTCCCAGCGGGGGGGCAGGAGACCCAGTACTTC
NA	NA	TRBV19	TRBJ1-1	CASSTPVGTEAFF	TGTGCCAGTTCGACCCCGGTGGGCACTGAAGCTTTCTTT
TRBD2	few	TRBV10-1	TRBJ2-7	CASSNARERDYEQYF	TGCGCCAGCAGTAACGCGCGGGAGAGGGACTACGAGCAGTACTTC
NA	NA	TRBV4-1	TRBJ2-6	CASSQDPLTGANVLTF	TGCGCCAGCAGCCAAGACCCCTTAACTGGGGCCAACGTCCTGACTTTC
NA	NA	TRBV7-9	TRBJ1-2	CASSGRELSYGYTF	TGTGCCAGCAGCGGTCGAGAACTTAGCTATGGCTACACCTTC
TRBD1	NA	TRBV19	TRBJ1-2	CASSIVTTGDYGYTF	TGTGCCAGTAGTATAGTCACGACAGGGGACTATGGCTACACCTTC
TRBD1	few	TRBV7-9	TRBJ2-2	CASSTTGGATGELFF	TGTGCCAGCAGCACGACAGGGGGAGCCACCGGGGAGCTGTTTTTT
NA	NA	TRBV27	TRBJ1-6	CASTVKGGLGLSSPLHF	TGTGCCAGCACCGTTAAAGGCGGCCTCGGGTTGAGTTCACCCCTCCACTTT
NA	few	TRBV5-1	TRBJ2-5	CASSLKSGTLYQETQYF	TGCGCCAGCAGCTTGAAGTCCGGGACATTGTACCAAGAGACCCAGTACTTC
TRBD1	NA	TRBV2	TRBJ1-1	CASSEWGQTEAFF	TGTGCCAGCAGTGAGTGGGGACAGACTGAAGCTTTCTTT
TRBD2	once	TRBV11-3	TRBJ2-1	CASGERGKNNEQFF	TGTGCCAGCGGGGAGCGGGGGAAAAACAATGAGCAGTTCTTC
TRBD2	NA	TRBV10-3	TRBJ2-7	CAIAASGAYEQYF	TGTGCCATCGCCGCCAGCGGGGCCTACGAGCAGTACTTC
NA	NA	TRBV6-1	TRBJ1-2	CASSEGRTNYGYTF	TGTGCCAGCAGTGAGGGGAGAACTAACTATGGCTACACCTTC
TRBD1	NA	TRBV29-1	TRBJ1-2	CSGSTGTGGAMFRGGYTF	TGCAGCGGTAGCACCGGGACAGGGGGCGCGATGTTTCGGGGGGGCTACACCTTC
TRBD1	NA	TRBV5-4	TRBJ2-5	CASSVDRAEETQYF	TGTGCCAGCAGCGTGGACAGGGCTGAGGAGACCCAGTACTTC
TRBD1	NA	TRBV7-9	TRBJ1-2	CASSFLGTGHGYTF	TGTGCCAGCAGCTTCCTCGGGACAGGGCATGGCTACACCTTC
NA	NA	TRBV3-1/TRBV3-2	TRBJ2-5	CASSLSGTMNQETQYF	TGTGCCAGCAGCCTATCCGGGACGATGAACCAAGAGACCCAGTACTTC
NA	NA	TRBV2	TRBJ1-5	CASRPTTVSNQPQHF	TGTGCCAGCAGGCCTACGACAGTTAGCAATCAGCCCCAGCATTTT
NA	few	TRBV19	TRBJ1-5	CASSIGYQDPGVGRNQPQHF	TGTGCCAGTAGTATTGGGTACCAAGATCCAGGGGTAGGGCGGAATCAGCCCCAGCATTTT
NA	few	TRBV23-1	TRBJ1-2	CASSQSTGHPYGYTF	TGCGCCAGCAGTCAATCGACGGGACACCCCTATGGCTACACCTTC
TRBD1	few	TRBV11-2	TRBJ2-2	CASSPGQVWPGELFF	TGTGCCAGCAGCCCCGGACAGGTCTGGCCCGGGGAGCTGTTTTTT
NA	NA	TRBV18	TRBJ2-1	CASSHRDFNNEQFF	TGTGCCAGCTCACACCGGGACTTTAATAATGAGCAGTTCTTC
NA	NA	TRBV15	TRBJ1-3	CATSNRRGIRGNTIYF	TGTGCCACCAGTAATAGGCGGGGTATAAGGGGAAACACCATATATTTT
NA	NA	TRBV6-1	TRBJ2-3	CASSETGPDTQYF	TGTGCCAGCAGTGAAACAGGGCCAGATACGCAGTATTTT
NA	few	TRBV9	TRBJ1-3	CASSVNPSNTIYF	TGTGCCAGCAGCGTGAACCCATCGAACACCATATATTTT
NA	NA	TRBV14	TRBJ1-5	CAGSGGVGGQPQHF	TGTGCAGGATCGGGGGGGGTGGGCGGTCAGCCCCAGCATTTT
TRBD1	once	TRBV2	TRBJ1-2	CASSRDRGASYGYTF	TGTGCCAGCAGTCGAGACAGGGGTGCTTCCTATGGCTACACCTTC
NA	few	TRBV18	TRBJ1-4	CASSPWDGNEKLFF	TGTGCCAGCTCACCGTGGGATGGGAATGAAAAACTGTTTTTT
NA	NA	TRBV25-1	TRBJ1-1	CASSEPWGGRTEAFF	TGTGCCAGCAGTGAACCTTGGGGGGGGCGGACTGAAGCTTTCTTT
NA	few	TRBV5-1	TRBJ2-7	CASKGETEQYF	TGCGCCAGCAAGGGAGAAACCGAGCAGTACTTC
NA	once	TRBV5-4	TRBJ2-4	CASSLRGTIKNIQYF	TGTGCCAGCAGCTTGAGAGGAACCATCAAAAACATTCAGTACTTC
NA	NA	TRBV5-6	TRBJ2-3	CASSLGGTDTQYF	TGTGCCAGCAGCTTGGGGGGCACAGATACGCAGTATTTT
NA	few	TRBV4-1	TRBJ2-2	CASHTGRNTGELFF	TGCGCCAGTCACACCGGGAGGAACACCGGGGAGCTGTTTTTT
TRBD1	NA	TRBV6-1	TRBJ1-6	CASSEWVTGNSPLHF	TGTGCCAGCAGTGAATGGGTGACAGGGAATTCACCCCTCCACTTT
TRBD1	once	TRBV18	TRBJ2-7	CASSPDRVKGEQYF	TGTGCCAGCTCACCCGACAGGGTAAAAGGAGAGCAGTACTTC
NA	once	TRBV24-1	TRBJ2-7	CATSGGSGHEQYF	TGTGCCACCAGCGGTGGGAGCGGTCACGAGCAGTACTTC
TRBD2	few	TRBV5-4	TRBJ2-5	CASSSVDPGGETQYF	TGTGCCAGCAGCTCGGTCGACCCGGGGGGAGAGACCCAGTACTTC
NA	few	TRBV24-1	TRBJ1-4	CATSDWYIGEAIEKLFF	TGTGCCACCAGTGATTGGTACATCGGGGAAGCCATTGAAAAACTGTTTTTT
NA	NA	TRBV5-1	TRBJ2-7	CASSFYAGEAGQYF	TGCGCCAGCAGCTTTTATGCTGGGGAGGCGGGACAGTACTTC
NA	NA	TRBV6-5	TRBJ2-1	CASRDFSYNEQFF	TGTGCCAGCAGGGACTTCTCCTACAATGAGCAGTTCTTC
NA	few	TRBV9	TRBJ1-5	CASSVGPERQPQHF	TGTGCCAGCAGCGTGGGCCCTGAACGACAACCCCAGCATTTT
NA	few	TRBV2	TRBJ1-4	CASSEGRNWEKLFF	TGTGCCAGCAGTGAAGGCCGTAATTGGGAAAAACTGTTTTTT
TRBD1	NA	TRBV5-1	TRBJ1-2	CASSSIRDRSYGYTF	TGCGCCAGCAGCTCTATTAGGGACAGGTCCTATGGCTACACCTTC
TRBD1	NA	TRBV15	TRBJ2-5	CATSRPGTGEETQYF	TGTGCCACCAGCAGACCGGGGACAGGGGAAGAGACCCAGTACTTC
TRBD2	once	TRBV5-1	TRBJ2-5	CASSRAGGQTQYF	TGCGCCAGCAGCCGGGCGGGGGGACAGACCCAGTACTTC
NA	once	TRBV13	TRBJ2-7	CASSFGSWGRKDYEQYF	TGTGCCAGCAGCTTTGGGTCGTGGGGCAGGAAAGACTACGAGCAGTACTTC
NA	few	TRBV7-8	TRBJ2-7	CASSLDYSVSYEQYF	TGTGCCAGCAGCTTAGATTATAGCGTCAGCTACGAGCAGTACTTC
TRBD2	NA	TRBV7-2	TRBJ2-2	CASSSAGGGALYGELFF	TGTGCCAGCAGCTCAGCCGGCGGGGGGGCGTTATACGGGGAGCTGTTTTTT
NA	NA	TRBV25-1	TRBJ2-7	CASSEGYTSYEQYF	TGTGCCAGCAGTGAAGGGTACACCTCCTACGAGCAGTACTTC
NA	NA	TRBV7-9	TRBJ1-1	CASSSWRLAGNTEAFF	TGTGCCAGCAGCTCCTGGCGGCTTGCAGGGAACACTGAAGCTTTCTTT